These 9 T cell receptor beta chains were all obtained from the same sample, sequenced in a study of T cells in Graves' hyperthyroidism and ophthalmopathy. RNA transcripts yielded amplified TCR beta CDR3 regions. An initial round of RT-PCR targeting the TCR CDR3 relied on the HTBI primer set. TCRdb passed the multiplex PCR reads through MiXCR, listing each CDR3 protein once. The sample shows around 580,000 distinct CDR3 sequences, approximately 15% of them seen only once. Sequenced sample: blood. These receptor sequences come from a young woman with Graves' hyperthyroidism.

This clonotype was found many times. The chain combines TRBV19 with TRBJ2-1, with D uncertain. CDR1 and CDR2 from the germline V gene are LNHDA and SQIVND (reference sequence). CDR3 length equals 13 residues. V was pared by 3 bases and J by 6 bases, with 9 bases between. The CDR3 reads CASSIRHGNEQFF. The CDR3 DNA sequence: TGTGCCAGTAGTATTCGACATGGCAATGAGCAGTTCTTC.

There are many counts of this clonotype. This sequence joins TRBV6-2 or TRBV6-3 and TRBJ1-2, with D perhaps matching TRBD1 (5 bases). Trimming stripped 6 bases from V and 4 bases from J, with 12 bases between. The CDR3 runs 13 residues. Germline V CDR1 and CDR2: MNHEY, SVGEGT. CDR3: CASSPAGPYGYTF. CDR3 nucleotides: TGTGCCAGCAGCCCCGCGGGGCCCTATGGCTACACCTTC.

The J gene is TRBJ2-6, the V gene TRBV11-3; D may be TRBD2 (5 bases). Germline-derived CDR1 and CDR2 are SGHNT and YENEEA. The CDR3 sequence is 18 residues long. Trimming removed 1 base at V and 0 bases at J, with 13 bases between. CDR3 amino acids: CASSLGRVPNSGANVLTF. DNA for the CDR3: TGTGCCAGCAGCTTAGGGCGGGTGCCCAACTCTGGGGCCAACGTCCTGACTTTC.

This chain connects TRBV12-3 or TRBV12-4 to TRBJ2-3; D gene ambiguous. The V end was cut by 5 bases, the J end by 8 bases, with 11 bases between. The CDR3 has 12 amino acids. The CDR3 loop reads CASSPWVPTQYF. For the CDR3, the DNA is TGTGCCAGCAGTCCCTGGGTTCCTACGCAGTATTTT.

This clonotype was detected only a few times. V is TRBV5-8 and J is TRBJ2-5, with TRBD2 as a possible D gene (5 bases). The CDR3 contains 14 residues. Trimming left V 4 bases short and J 5 bases short, with 15 bases between. CDR1 SGHTS and CDR2 YDEGEE come from the germline V gene. CDR3 sequence reads: CASSRQRDGETQYF. The CDR3 DNA follows: TGTGCCAGCAGCCGCCAACGGGATGGGGAGACCCAGTACTTC.

This clonotype was counted only a few times. DNA of the CDR3: TGTGCCAGCAGTCTCCCACTAGCGGGAGACCGCTCTGGGGCCAACGTCCTGACTTTC. As protein: CASSLPLAGDRSGANVLTF. V is TRBV28 and J is TRBJ2-6, with 11 bases that match TRBD2. The CDR3 contains 19 residues. V trimming: 5 bases; J trimming: 0 bases; junction bases outside the gene matches: 9. Germline V gene data show CDR1 as MDHEN and CDR2 as SYDVKM.

The sample holds many counts of this clonotype. This sequence joins TRBV2 and TRBJ2-7; D is perhaps TRBD1 (5 bases). This CDR3 comprises 13 residues. Germline CDR1 reads SNHLY; CDR2 reads FYNNEI. The ends were cut back, 3 bases at V and 2 bases at J, with 8 bases in the middle. CDR3 protein: CASSEETAYEQYF. For the CDR3, the DNA is TGTGCCAGCAGTGAGGAGACAGCCTACGAGCAGTACTTC.

The rearrangement uses TRBV19 and TRBJ1-5, with 9 positions matching TRBD1. The CDR3 extends over 15 amino acids. The ends lost 10 bases at V and 2 bases at J; junction bases unmatched: 9. Germline CDR1 is LNHDA and CDR2 is SQIVND (reference sequence). The CDR3 sequence is CATQGTGLGNQPQHF. Here the CDR3 DNA reads TGTGCCACCCAAGGGACAGGGCTAGGCAATCAGCCCCAGCATTTT. Full variable domain (missing parts from reference TRBV19 and TRBJ1-5): DGGITQSPKYLFRKEGQNVTLSCEQNLNHDAMYWYRQDPGQGLRLIYYSQIVNDFQKGDIAEGYSVSREKKESFPLTVTSAQKNPTAFYLCATQGTGLGNQPQHFGDGTRLSIL.

This clonotype was seen a few times. This chain uses TRBV7-9 with TRBJ2-5; 11 nucleotides match TRBD1. With V trimmed by 1 base and J by 4 bases, 8 bases remained unmatched. The CDR3 totals 17 residues. Germline loops: CDR1 SEHNR, CDR2 FQNEAQ (reference sequence). This chain's CDR3 is CASSLGGQGAISETQYF. CDR3 nucleotide sequence: TGTGCCAGCAGCTTAGGAGGACAGGGGGCCATATCAGAGACCCAGTACTTC.